This T cell receptor (beta chain) was retrieved from a study of siplizumab effects on memory and regulatory T cells. V lost 0 bases and J lost 6, with 10 bases in between. Germline CDR1 and CDR2: SGHNT and YYREEE (reference sequence). The length of the CDR3 is 13 residues. The repertoire was sequenced with immunoSEQ multiplex PCR; TCRdb's copy has only in-frame clones and lacks some. The sample includes 94,000 or so clones, roughly 96% of them seen just once. Study conclusions and caveats: Naive T cells looked more diverse than memory cells, and they looked like major contributors to the alloresponse.

With regard to this clone: Its specificity is unknown.

The sequenced sample consisted of naive CD4+ T cells sorted from blood. This sequence joins TRBV5-4 and TRBJ2-7, with D uncertain. This receptor was taken from a human donor in good health. The CDR3: CASSLDLAREQYF. The DNA for the CDR3 is TGTGCCAGCAGCTTGGATTTGGCCCGCGAGCAGTACTTC.